The source of this T cell receptor beta chain is a study of blood T cell repertoires in COVID-19. Repertoires were generated with immunoSEQ multiplex PCR, while TCRdb's copy carries only in-frame clones and drops some. The sample includes about 110,000 clones, roughly 82% of them seen just once. With 0 bases removed from V and 3 bases from J, the gap between germline ends came to 11 bases. Germline CDR1 is LGHNA and CDR2 is YNFKEQ. This CDR3 spans 15 amino acids. This TCR was recovered from a woman aged 55-75 years with acute or convalescent COVID-19. The source material was peripheral blood. The rearrangement uses TRBV4-2 and TRBJ1-2; TRBD1 is a possible D gene (6 bases). Here the CDR3 reads CASSQDQGGDYGYTF. CDR3 DNA sequence: TGTGCCAGCAGCCAAGATCAAGGGGGGGACTATGGCTACACCTTC.